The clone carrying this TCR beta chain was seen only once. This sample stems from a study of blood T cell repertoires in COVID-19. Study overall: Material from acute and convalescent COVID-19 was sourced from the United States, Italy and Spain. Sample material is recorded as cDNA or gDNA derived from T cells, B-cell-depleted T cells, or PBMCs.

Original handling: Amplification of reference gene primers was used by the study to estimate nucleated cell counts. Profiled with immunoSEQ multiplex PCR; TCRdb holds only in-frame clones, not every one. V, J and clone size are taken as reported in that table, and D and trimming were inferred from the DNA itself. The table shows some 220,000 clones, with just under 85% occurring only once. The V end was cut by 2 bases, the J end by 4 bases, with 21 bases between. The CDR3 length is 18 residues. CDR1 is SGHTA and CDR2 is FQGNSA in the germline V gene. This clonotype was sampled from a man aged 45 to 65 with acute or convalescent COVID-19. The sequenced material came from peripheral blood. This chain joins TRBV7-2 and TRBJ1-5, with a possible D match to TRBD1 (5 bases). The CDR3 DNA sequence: TGTGCCAGCAGCTTACGGGGCGGGGCGGCCAGGGCTAATCAGCCCCAGCATTTT. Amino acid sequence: CASSLRGGAARANQPQHF.